These T cell receptor beta chains were read from a single sample in a study of human T cells and chemical hapten exposure. One entry per CDR3 protein, called by TCRdb with MiXCR from the 5' RACE reads. There are about 81,000 distinct CDR3 sequences in the sample; 6% to 8.5% occur only once, and approximately 2.5% lies in the top ten. The receptors come from a male donor in good health. Both conserved end residues are part of each CDR3. A D gene is named only where the DNA matches it firmly. Not every row has a clone size; where given, it reads once, few, many or a size class.

j_gene,d_gene,len,abundance,v_gene,CDR3aa,CDR3nt
TRBJ1-5,TRBD1,23,few,TRBV4-1,CASSQDMDWRPGQGARSNQPQHF,TGCGCCAGCAGCCAAGATATGGACTGGCGACCGGGACAGGGGGCAAGGAGCAATCAGCCCCAGCATTTT
TRBJ1-2,.,14,.,TRBV3-1,CASSQERGIGGYTF,TGTGCCAGCAGCCAAGAGAGGGGAATAGGTGGCTACACCTTC
TRBJ1-2,.,18,many,TRBV5-1,CASSLGTGTRKINYGYTF,TGCGCCAGCAGCTTGGGAACCGGGACACGAAAGATTAACTATGGCTACACCTTC
TRBJ2-5,.,15,few,TRBV5-1,CASSLAGASQETQYF,TGCGCCAGCAGCTTGGCGGGGGCGTCCCAAGAGACCCAGTACTTC
TRBJ2-7,TRBD2,14,many,TRBV12-3/TRBV12-4,CASRSSGSGYEQYF,TGTGCCAGCAGATCTAGCGGGAGCGGGTACGAGCAGTACTTC
TRBJ1-4,TRBD1,15,few,TRBV12-3/TRBV12-4,CASSLRGQANEKLFF,TGTGCCAGCAGTTTACGCGGACAGGCTAATGAAAAACTGTTTTTT
TRBJ1-1,TRBD1,16,.,TRBV2,CASSGGTGGNHTEAFF,TGTGCCAGCAGTGGGGGGACAGGGGGCAATCACACTGAAGCTTTCTTT
TRBJ1-1,.,16,many,TRBV5-1,CASSLGGSSVNTEAFF,TGCGCCAGCAGCTTGGGAGGGAGCTCGGTGAACACTGAAGCTTTCTTT
TRBJ2-7,TRBD2,16,many,TRBV4-2,CASSHAGLAGSYEQYF,TGTGCCAGCAGCCATGCGGGACTAGCGGGATCCTACGAGCAGTACTTC
TRBJ1-4,.,11,.,TRBV7-9,CASIQGEKLFF,TGTGCCAGCATCCAGGGTGAAAAACTGTTTTTT
TRBJ1-5,.,14,many,TRBV10-3,CAIRGSNSNQPQHF,TGTGCCATCAGGGGATCTAATAGCAATCAGCCCCAGCATTTT
TRBJ2-3,.,14,few,TRBV7-2,CASSPLTNTDTQYF,TGTGCCAGCAGCCCCCTGACTAACACAGATACGCAGTATTTT
TRBJ2-7,TRBD1,15,.,TRBV11-2,CASSYYRGPPYEQYF,TGTGCCAGCAGCTACTACAGGGGGCCCCCCTACGAGCAGTACTTC
TRBJ1-5,.,14,.,TRBV20-1,CSAVGLYSNQPQHF,TGCAGTGCCGTGGGCCTCTATAGCAATCAGCCCCAGCATTTT
TRBJ1-1,.,16,.,TRBV6-1,CASSDRAKAMNTEAFF,TGTGCCAGCAGTGATCGGGCCAAGGCCATGAACACTGAAGCTTTCTTT
TRBJ2-5,.,15,few,TRBV11-3,CASSLDRELQETQYF,TGTGCCAGCAGCTTAGACCGGGAGCTACAAGAGACCCAGTACTTC
TRBJ2-1,.,15,many,TRBV5-4,CASSHPTDSYNEQFF,TGTGCCAGCAGTCATCCGACGGATTCCTACAATGAGCAGTTCTTC
TRBJ2-1,.,14,few,TRBV12-3/TRBV12-4,CASSLGTPRNEQFF,TGTGCCAGCAGCCTCGGCACCCCCAGGAATGAGCAGTTCTTC
TRBJ2-1,TRBD2,17,many,TRBV27,CASSSSPLLAFYNEQFF,TGTGCCAGCAGTTCCAGCCCCCTACTAGCGTTCTACAATGAGCAGTTCTTC
TRBJ1-2,.,12,.,TRBV29-1,CSVGPGTYGDTF,.
TRBJ2-3,.,14,few,TRBV7-2,CASSTSLVADTQYF,TGTGCCAGCAGCACCTCCCTAGTTGCAGATACGCAGTATTTT
TRBJ2-5,.,15,many,TRBV5-1,CASSFEDRKKETQYF,TGCGCCAGCAGCTTCGAGGACAGAAAAAAAGAGACCCAGTACTTC
TRBJ2-7,.,13,many,TRBV30,CAWSYGTTYEQYF,TGTGCCTGGAGTTATGGGACGACCTACGAGCAGTACTTC
TRBJ2-7,.,10,.,TRBV21-1,CASCGYEQYF,TGTGCCAGCTGTGGGTACGAGCAGTACTTC
TRBJ2-3,TRBD2,15,many,TRBV5-4,CASSPRGGRTDTQYF,TGTGCCAGCAGCCCACGTGGCGGGAGAACAGATACGCAGTATTTT
TRBJ1-1,TRBD1,17,.,TRBV6-1,CASSPLGQGAKNTEAFF,TGTGCCAGCAGTCCTTTGGGACAGGGGGCGAAGAACACTGAAGCTTTCTTT
TRBJ2-1,TRBD2,16,few,TRBV6-1,CASSLVTSGEGVGQFF,TGTGCCAGCAGCTTAGTTACTAGCGGGGAAGGTGTTGGGCAGTTCTTC
TRBJ2-2,TRBD2,14,few,TRBV5-1,CASNQAGVTGELFF,TGCGCCAGCAACCAAGCGGGAGTCACCGGGGAGCTGTTTTTT
TRBJ1-1,.,12,few,TRBV20-1,CSAKPGATEAFF,TGCAGTGCTAAGCCCGGAGCCACTGAAGCTTTCTTT
TRBJ2-7,.,15,few,TRBV6-5,CASSYSSGAVYEQYF,TGTGCCAGCAGTTACTCCTCAGGGGCCGTCTACGAGCAGTACTTC
TRBJ2-4,.,15,.,TRBV3-1,CASSQGDGSKNIQYF,TGTGCCAGCAGCCAAGGGGACGGATCCAAAAACATTCAGTACTTC
TRBJ2-1,.,14,.,TRBV4-3,CASSQDDQGYEQFF,TGCGCCAGCAGCCAAGATGACCAGGGCTATGAGCAGTTCTTC
TRBJ2-1,TRBD2,15,few,TRBV30,CAWSWRAGGPDEQFF,TGTGCCTGGAGTTGGAGAGCGGGAGGGCCCGATGAGCAGTTCTTC
TRBJ2-2,TRBD2,17,.,TRBV3-1,CASSQAAAGEWTGELFF,TGTGCCAGCAGCCAAGCGGCAGCGGGAGAATGGACCGGGGAGCTGTTTTTT
TRBJ1-2,TRBD1,11,.,TRBV29-1,CSARDSYGYTF,TGCAGCGCCAGGGACAGCTATGGCTACACCTTC
TRBJ1-1,.,11,many,TRBV12-5,CASGFRTEAFF,TGTGCTAGTGGTTTCCGCACTGAAGCTTTCTTT
TRBJ1-6,.,16,many,TRBV6-2/TRBV6-3,CASNPTSEAYNSPLHF,TGTGCCAGCAACCCTACGTCAGAGGCGTATAATTCACCCCTCCACTTT
TRBJ1-5,.,13,many,TRBV29-1,CSATQGSGQPQHF,TGCAGCGCTACTCAGGGGTCGGGTCAGCCCCAGCATTTT
TRBJ2-3,TRBD2,15,.,TRBV11-2,CASSRGLAGTDTQYF,TGTGCCAGCAGTCGAGGACTAGCCGGCACAGATACGCAGTATTTT
TRBJ2-7,TRBD2,16,few,TRBV18,CASSPSSGRAPREQYF,TGTGCCAGCTCACCGTCTAGCGGGAGGGCCCCTCGGGAGCAGTACTTC
TRBJ1-4,.,14,many,TRBV7-2,CASSLGGTNEKLFF,TGTGCCAGCAGCCTAGGGGGAACTAATGAAAAACTGTTTTTT
TRBJ1-4,TRBD1,15,many,TRBV7-2,CASSPQGAPNEKLFF,TGTGCCAGCAGCCCCCAGGGGGCTCCTAATGAAAAACTGTTTTTT